This T cell receptor (beta chain) was sequenced for a study of tumor-infiltrating lymphocytes in primary liver carcinoma. A constant-region primer primed TCR beta cDNA synthesis from 450 to 550 ng of total RNA. Slightly modified ARM-PCR served as the procedure for the TCR beta libraries. These libraries came from three rounds of nested multiplex PCR. TRBV1-TRBV30 forward primers and a C-beta reverse primer were used in the first two PCR rounds, which each ran for about 10 cycles. TCRdb re-derived calls from the multiplex PCR reads in MiXCR, one entry per CDR3 protein. The sample includes around 20,000 distinct CDR3 sequences, 79% seen only once; the top ten take approximately 36%. This CDR3 spans 16 amino acids. Germline V CDR1 and CDR2: MGHRA, YSYEKL. Trimming cost V 0 bases and J 2 bases, with 11 bases left between them. With regard to this clonotype: Its antigen remains unknown.

For each extraction, RNA and DNA were obtained together from about 21-30 mg of unsorted bulk tissue. General study findings and limits: Among the pair types, tumor region pairs showed more overlap than tumor-adjacent and tumor-blood pairs.

Sequenced input: liver tumor tissue from sampling region 4. The sample's subset: tumor region T4, right-lateral pole. This chain joins TRBV4-1 and TRBJ1-3; no clear D. The clonotype originates from a woman aged 25 to 45 with primary liver carcinoma and hepatitis B virus infection. CDR3 region: CASSQDVSPAGNTIYF. CDR3 in DNA: TGCGCCAGCAGCCAAGATGTGAGCCCGGCTGGAAACACCATATATTTT.